This is a list of T cell receptor beta chains from one sample in a study of shared clonotypes between healthy human individuals. Sequencing used immunoSEQ multiplex PCR; TCRdb keeps in-frame clones, though not all of them. The table lists fewer than 1.8 million clones, approximately 98.5% of them singletons. Sequencing was performed on naive CD4+ T cells sorted from blood. The receptors were sampled from a man under 40 in good health. CDR3s include the opening cysteine and the closing phenylalanine or tryptophan. A D gene is named only where the DNA matches it firmly. Clone sizes are given selectively: once, few, many, or a class where the clone is expanded.

length	V	size	J	D	DNA	CDR3
17	TRBV18	.	TRBJ2-7	TRBD1	TGTGCCAGCTCACCACTCCCTTTGACAGGGATCTCCTACGAGCAGTACTTC	CASSPLPLTGISYEQYF
13	TRBV19	.	TRBJ1-2	.	TGTGCCAGTACCAACGGACAGAAATATGGCTACACCTTC	CASTNGQKYGYTF
17	TRBV27	.	TRBJ2-3	.	TGTGCCAGCAGTTTAGGGCCGTGGCGGACTAGCACAGATACGCAGTATTTT	CASSLGPWRTSTDTQYF
14	TRBV7-9	once	TRBJ2-7	.	TGTGCCAGCAGCTTGCGGCAGGGACTCGAAGAGCAGTACTTC	CASSLRQGLEEQYF
13	TRBV19	once	TRBJ2-2	.	TGTGCCAGTAGTATGCTTCAGACCGGGGAGCTGTTTTTT	CASSMLQTGELFF
16	TRBV7-2	.	TRBJ2-1	TRBD2	TGTGCCAGCAGCTTATTCTTCGCGGGAGGCTACAATGAGCAGTTCTTC	CASSLFFAGGYNEQFF
14	TRBV18	.	TRBJ2-5	.	TGTGCCAGCTCACCCCCGACCAAGCGAGAGACCCAGTACTTC	CASSPPTKRETQYF
16	TRBV18	.	TRBJ2-7	TRBD2	TGTGCCAGCTCACCCTCCAACGCGGGAGTCTCCTACGAGCAGTACTTC	CASSPSNAGVSYEQYF
17	TRBV27	.	TRBJ2-3	.	TGTGCCAGCAGGGCCATCAGATCGGGACCGCTAGGAGATACGCAGTATTTT	CASRAIRSGPLGDTQYF
18	TRBV7-2	.	TRBJ2-7	.	TGTGCCAGCACACGCCGGGGGGCGGGAGTAGGCCCCCTTTACGAGCAGTACTTC	CASTRRGAGVGPLYEQYF
15	TRBV7-9	.	TRBJ2-7	.	TGTGCCAGCAGCCGGACCCGTGCAGGGCCCTACGAGCAGTACTTC	CASSRTRAGPYEQYF
16	TRBV5-1	.	TRBJ2-1	.	TGCGCCAGCAGCTTGTCCTCCGGAAGCTCCTACAATGAGCAGTTCTTC	CASSLSSGSSYNEQFF
15	TRBV5-8	.	TRBJ2-7	.	TGTGCCAGCAGTAGAGCGGGACAGACTTTATACGAGCAGTACTTC	CASSRAGQTLYEQYF
14	TRBV5-1	.	TRBJ2-7	.	TGCGCCAGCAGCTTGTCAGGTACCTCCTACGAGCAGTACTTC	CASSLSGTSYEQYF
18	TRBV27	.	TRBJ2-7	.	TGTGCCAGCAGTTTTGACCAACTATGGAGTTCACCCTCCTACGAGCAGTACTTC	CASSFDQLWSSPSYEQYF
14	TRBV5-4	.	TRBJ2-7	TRBD1	TGTGCCAGCAGCTTAGGGACAGGAGCCTACGAGCAGTACTTC	CASSLGTGAYEQYF
13	TRBV18	.	TRBJ2-2	.	TGTGCCAGCTCACCATCAGCGTCAAGGGAGCTGTTTTTT	CASSPSASRELFF
15	TRBV11-2	.	TRBJ2-3	.	TGTGCCAGCAGCCAAGTGGACAGACCCACAGATACGCAGTATTTT	CASSQVDRPTDTQYF
17	TRBV5-8	.	TRBJ2-5	.	TGTGCCAGCAGCTCCTCTGCGGGGGCAGGGGGACAAGAGACCCAGTACTTC	CASSSSAGAGGQETQYF
14	TRBV5-1	.	TRBJ1-1	.	TGCGCCAGCAGCTCCGGAACGCTGAACACTGAAGCTTTCTTT	CASSSGTLNTEAFF
13	TRBV6-1	.	TRBJ2-5	TRBD2	TGTGCCAGTATGGCTAGCGGATTAGAGACCCAGTACTTC	CASMASGLETQYF
11	TRBV6-5	.	TRBJ2-7	.	TGTGCCAGCAGTTACCTGTACGAGCAGTACTTC	CASSYLYEQYF
16	TRBV5-1	.	TRBJ2-5	TRBD2	TGCGCCAGCAGCTCGACTAGCGGGAGCTTTAAAGAGACCCAGTACTTC	CASSSTSGSFKETQYF
14	TRBV7-9	.	TRBJ2-1	.	TGTGCCAGCACCTTTAGTACGGGGGTTAGCGAGCAGTTCTTC	CASTFSTGVSEQFF
14	TRBV10-3	.	TRBJ2-3	TRBD2	TGTGCCATCACCCCGGGAGCGGGGGCAGATACGCAGTATTTT	CAITPGAGADTQYF
17	TRBV12-5	.	TRBJ2-1	TRBD2	TGTGCTAGTGGTACCGGGTTAGCGGGAGGGCCGAGGGGGGAGCAGTTCTTC	CASGTGLAGGPRGEQFF
14	TRBV5-4	.	TRBJ1-3	.	TGTGCCAGCAGCCAACACCTCTCTGGAAACACCATATATTTT	CASSQHLSGNTIYF
13	TRBV29-1	.	TRBJ2-3	TRBD1	TGCAGCGCCGGACAGGGGAGGTCAGATACGCAGTATTTT	CSAGQGRSDTQYF
13	TRBV5-4	.	TRBJ2-7	TRBD2	TGTGCCAGCGGAAGGACTAGCAGCCACGAGCAGTACTTC	CASGRTSSHEQYF
17	TRBV5-5	.	TRBJ2-1	.	TGTGCCACCAGACCTCCGTACGACAGGATGCTACATAGTAAGCAGTTCTTC	CATRPPYDRMLHSKQFF
14	TRBV28	.	TRBJ2-6	.	TGTGCCAGCAGTCCCCCCCAGGGAACCAACGTCCTGACTTTC	CASSPPQGTNVLTF
14	TRBV5-1	.	TRBJ1-1	.	TGCGCCAGCAGTCGGGGGGGCTCTGAGACTGAAGCTTTCTTT	CASSRGGSETEAFF
16	TRBV4-3	.	TRBJ2-1	TRBD2	TGCGCCAGCAGCCAAGATCTAGCGGGAGGGTACAATGAGCAGTTCTTC	CASSQDLAGGYNEQFF
14	TRBV7-9	once	TRBJ1-1	.	TGTGCCAGCAGCATTATGGGTGGACAGAAGGAAGCTTTCTTT	CASSIMGGQKEAFF
16	TRBV6-5	.	TRBJ2-2	.	TGTGCCAGCAGTTACCGTCAACCGGGGGGCCCCGGGGAGCTGTTTTTT	CASSYRQPGGPGELFF
15	TRBV10-2	.	TRBJ2-2	TRBD2	TGCGCCAGCACACTAGCGGGAATTAACACCGGGGAGCTGTTTTTT	CASTLAGINTGELFF
16	TRBV15	.	TRBJ2-7	TRBD2	TGTGCCACCAGCAGAGAAGGGCTAGCGGGGGGCTACGAGCAGTACTTC	CATSREGLAGGYEQYF
16	TRBV28	.	TRBJ1-1	TRBD1	TGTGCCAGCAGTCATCTTCAGGGGGCCGTGGACACTGAAGCTTTCTTT	CASSHLQGAVDTEAFF
14	TRBV2	.	TRBJ2-3	.	TGTGCCAGCTCCCCAACGGCCGTTGTGGATACGCAGTATTTT	CASSPTAVVDTQYF
16	TRBV7-2	.	TRBJ2-1	.	TGTGCCAGCAGCGAGGGTACAGTTAAGTCCTACAATGAGCAGTTCTTC	CASSEGTVKSYNEQFF
14	TRBV5-1	once	TRBJ2-2	.	TGCGCCAGCAGCTTGGCAGGGATTACCGGGGAGCTGTTTTTT	CASSLAGITGELFF
12	TRBV2	.	TRBJ2-4	.	TGTGCTTCAAGCGGGTCTAAAAACATTCAGTACTTC	CASSGSKNIQYF
14	TRBV28	once	TRBJ2-3	TRBD2	TGTGCCACCTCTAGCGGGAGTAGGGCAGATACGCAGTATTTT	CATSSGSRADTQYF